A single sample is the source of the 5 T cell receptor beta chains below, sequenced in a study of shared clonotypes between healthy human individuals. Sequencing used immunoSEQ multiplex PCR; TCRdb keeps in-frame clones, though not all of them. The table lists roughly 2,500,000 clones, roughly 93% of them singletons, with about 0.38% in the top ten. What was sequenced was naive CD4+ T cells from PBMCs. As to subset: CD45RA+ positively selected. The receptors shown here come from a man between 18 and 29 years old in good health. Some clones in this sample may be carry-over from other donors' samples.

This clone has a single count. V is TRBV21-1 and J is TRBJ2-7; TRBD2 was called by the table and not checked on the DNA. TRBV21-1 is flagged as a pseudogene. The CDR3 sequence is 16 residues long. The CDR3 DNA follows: TGTGCCAGCAGCCCTTGGCGGACTAGCGGGGACTACGAGCAGTACTTC. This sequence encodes CASSPWRTSGDYEQYF.

This CDR3 is CAWSVHPGWGTDTQYF. The CDR3 DNA follows: TGTGCCTGGAGTGTCCATCCGGGCTGGGGAACAGATACGCAGTATTTT. The chain employs TRBV30 and TRBJ2-3; D is ambiguous. The V and J ends lost 0 bases and 3 bases respectively, with 16 bases between them. The CDR3 runs to 16 residues. Germline values: CDR1 GTSNPN, CDR2 SVGIG (reference sequence).

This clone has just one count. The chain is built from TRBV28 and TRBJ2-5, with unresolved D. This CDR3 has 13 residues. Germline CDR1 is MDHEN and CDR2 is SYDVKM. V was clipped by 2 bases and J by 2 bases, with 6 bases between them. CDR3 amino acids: CASSLRVQETQYF. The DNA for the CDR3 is TGTGCCAGCAGTTTACGTGTACAAGAGACCCAGTACTTC.

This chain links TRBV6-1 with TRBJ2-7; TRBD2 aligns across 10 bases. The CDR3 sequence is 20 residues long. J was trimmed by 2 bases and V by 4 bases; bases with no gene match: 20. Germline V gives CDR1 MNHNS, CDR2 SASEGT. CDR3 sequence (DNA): TGTGCCAGCAGTGCCCGAAGACTTGGTATTTTTGGACTAGCGGCCTACGAGCAGTACTTC. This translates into CASSARRLGIFGLAAYEQYF.

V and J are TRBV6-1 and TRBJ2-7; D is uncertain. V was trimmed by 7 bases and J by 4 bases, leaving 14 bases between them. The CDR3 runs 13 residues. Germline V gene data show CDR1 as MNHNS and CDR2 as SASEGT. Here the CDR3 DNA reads TGTGCCAGCAAGAAAGGTAACGTGTACGAGCAGTACTTC. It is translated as CASKKGNVYEQYF.